Listed here is a single T cell receptor beta chain. At the DNA level, this CDR3 is encoded by other sequences in the same sample as well. The CDR3 spans 11 residues. The V end lost 3 bases, the J end lost 3 bases, and 6 bases lay between the germline ends. Germline V CDR1 and CDR2: DFQATT, SNEGSKA (reference sequence). This entry comes from a study of blood T cell repertoires in COVID-19. Study background: Some COVID-19 samples were acute and others convalescent; all came from the United States, Italy and Spain.

Ages ranged from about 18 to 89 years, with residence in 24 US areas. In the authors' workflow: Estimates of nucleated cell counts were drawn from the amplification of reference gene primers. The data were produced by immunoSEQ multiplex PCR, yet TCRdb's version contains in-frame clones alone and is incomplete. The V and J calls and clone size were taken over from that table, and D and trimming were inferred from the DNA. The profile shows approximately 240,000 clones, approximately 80% of them singletons. Sequencing input: PBMCs or T cells enriched from blood (not recorded which). The source of this sequence is a woman in her 40s with acute COVID-19. This chain links TRBV20-1 with TRBJ2-7, with a tentative D call TRBD1 (6 bases). The CDR3 is CSASRGYEQYF. The CDR3 DNA reads as TGCAGTGCTAGCAGGGGCTACGAGCAGTACTTC.